The 18 T cell receptor beta chains in this list originate from one sample, sequenced in a study of blood T cell repertoires in COVID-19. Method: immunoSEQ multiplex PCR; TCRdb's copy keeps in-frame clones and lacks some. The sample has 130,000 to 150,000 clones; roughly 90% are singletons. Sequencing used peripheral blood. The origin of the receptors is a man in his fifties or sixties with active or convalescent COVID-19.

The V gene is TRBV20-1, the J gene TRBJ1-6, with TRBD1 identical over 7 bases. Germline V lookup: CDR1 DFQATT, CDR2 SNEGSKA (reference sequence). V was clipped by 3 bases and J by 0 bases; unmatched bases: 8. This CDR3 region has 17 residues. The CDR3, as DNA: TGCAGTGCTAGTGACGACAGGGAGAGCTCCTATAATTCACCCCTCCACTTT. It translates to CSASDDRESSYNSPLHF.

The gene calls are TRBV28 and TRBJ1-5; a weak D match, TRBD1 (5 bases). V shed 4 bases and J shed 7 bases, with 20 bases lying between them. CDR1 and CDR2 from the germline V gene are MDHEN and SYDVKM. The CDR3 spans 16 residues. The CDR3 DNA reads TGTGCCAGCAGTTCCCCTCCAGGGAGGGGACGGCAGCCCCAGCATTTT. The encoded protein is CASSSPPGRGRQPQHF.

This clone was recorded once. The genes are TRBV25-1 and TRBJ1-3; D is uncertain. In germline, CDR1 is MGHDK, CDR2 SYGVNS. CDR3 length: 13 residues. V was cut by 6 bases and J by 0 bases, with 6 bases left in between. CDR3 nucleotides: TGTGCCAGCAGACTGAGCTCTGGAAACACCATATATTTT. It specifies CASRLSSGNTIYF.

The chain employs TRBV28 and TRBJ2-2; D possibly corresponds to TRBD1 (6 bases). V dropped 9 bases and J dropped 1 base, with 9 bases sitting between them. The CDR3 consists of 13 residues. Germline CDR1 MDHEN, CDR2 SYDVKM. The CDR3 spells CASCRGNTGELFF. CDR3 DNA: TGTGCCAGTTGCAGGGGGAACACCGGGGAGCTGTTTTTT.

The chain recombines TRBV2 with TRBJ2-3; the D is unclear. Between the trimmed V and J ends, which lost 5 bases and 4 bases, there was a span of 13 bases. Germline V gene sequence: CDR1 SNHLY, CDR2 FYNNEI. The CDR3 sequence is 14 residues long. The CDR3 bases are TGTGCCAGCAGTTTAACCGGGTCCCCAGATACGCAGTATTTT. This codes for CASSLTGSPDTQYF. Variable domain in full (rest from reference TRBV2 and TRBJ2-3): EPEVTQTPSHQVTQMGQEVILRCVPISNHLYFYWYRQILGQKVEFLVSFYNNEISEKSEIFDDQFSVERPDGSNFTLKIRSTKLEDSAMYFCASSLTGSPDTQYFGPGTRLTVL.

The chain carries TRBV10-3 and TRBJ2-3; 11 bases are shared with TRBD1. With 4 bases clipped from V and 4 bases from J, the junction kept 1 base outside the gene matches. The germline V gene has CDR1 ENHRY and CDR2 SYGVKD. This CDR3 comprises 14 residues. CDR3 amino acids: CAISAGQGADTQYF. CDR3 coding DNA: TGTGCCATCAGTGCGGGACAGGGGGCAGATACGCAGTATTTT.

There are a few counts of this clone. The V and J genes are TRBV3-1 (or the pseudogene TRBV3-2) and TRBJ1-5; no reliable D call. CDR1 is LGHDT and CDR2 is YNNKEL in the germline V gene (reference sequence). V was clipped by 1 base and J by 3 bases, with 10 bases between them. The CDR3 is 15 residues long. The CDR3 loop reads CASSQASRFNQPQHF. As DNA, the CDR3 is TGTGCCAGCAGCCAAGCGTCCAGGTTCAATCAGCCCCAGCATTTT.

Details on this clone: Other DNA sequences in the sample encode the same CDR3. The chain uses TRBV18 and TRBJ2-5; no reliable D call. There are 12 residues in the CDR3. Germline CDR1 KGHSH, CDR2 LQKENI. V was trimmed by 1 base and J by 4 bases, leaving 4 bases between them. The CDR3 sequence is CASSPRRETQYF. The CDR3 DNA reads TGTGCCAGCTCACCACGGAGAGAGACCCAGTACTTC.

The chain joins TRBV5-4 to TRBJ2-5; 10 nucleotides line up with TRBD2. Looked up from germline, CDR1 is SGHNT and CDR2 is YYREEE (reference sequence). This CDR3 is 16 amino acids long. The V gene end was trimmed by 4 bases and the J gene end by 3 bases; junction bases not matched to a gene: 9. CDR3 protein: CASSTRTSGKKETQYF. The CDR3 bases are TGTGCCAGCAGCACTCGGACTAGCGGAAAAAAAGAGACCCAGTACTTC.

The CDR3 sequence: CASSLRRIFGYEQYF. DNA for the CDR3: TGTGCCAGCAGTTTACGCAGGATATTTGGCTACGAGCAGTACTTC. The V gene is TRBV27, the J gene TRBJ2-7; D ambiguous. The CDR3 has 15 amino acids. V lost 2 bases, J lost 3 bases, and 14 bases lay in between. The germline V gene encodes CDR1 MNHEY and CDR2 SMNVEV (reference sequence).

V is TRBV6-5 and J is TRBJ2-7; TRBD2 matches at 8 bases. V lost 8 bases to trimming and J lost 4 bases; unmatched junction nucleotides: 7. The CDR3 has 13 residues. Germline CDR1 MNHEY, CDR2 SVGAGI. The CDR3 nucleotides read TGTGCCAGCGGGCGGCTAGCGGGTTACGAGCAGTACTTC. It encodes CASGRLAGYEQYF.

The chain carries TRBV28 and TRBJ1-1, with 9 bases fitting TRBD1. This CDR3 spans 15 amino acids. Germline-derived CDR1 and CDR2 are MDHEN and SYDVKM. V lost 5 bases, J lost 0 bases, and 4 bases stayed unmatched. The CDR3 DNA reads as TGTGCCAGCAGTCAAGGGGACAGGGTGAACACTGAAGCTTTCTTT. Protein: CASSQGDRVNTEAFF.

The V gene is TRBV18, the J gene TRBJ1-3; 7 nucleotides line up with TRBD1. The CDR3 runs 16 residues. CDR1 is KGHSH and CDR2 is LQKENI in the germline V gene. The trim removed 3 bases at V and 3 bases at J, leaving 8 bases unmatched. The chain's CDR3 is CASSPQTGAHGNTIYF. The CDR3 DNA reads as TGTGCCAGCTCACCTCAAACAGGGGCTCATGGAAACACCATATATTTT.

The V and J genes are TRBV19 and TRBJ1-2; 8 nucleotides align to TRBD1. This CDR3 has 17 amino acids. Germline CDR1 LNHDA, CDR2 SQIVND (reference sequence). V lost 6 bases, J lost 2 bases, and 14 bases stayed unmatched. CDR3 protein: CASRTPIKDRANYGYTF. The CDR3 DNA follows: TGTGCCAGTAGAACTCCAATCAAGGACAGGGCCAACTATGGCTACACCTTC.

The genes are TRBV20-1 and TRBJ1-6, with a possible D match to TRBD1 (6 bases). This CDR3 region has 14 residues. Trimming took off 3 bases at V and 5 bases at J, with 11 bases between the two ends. CDR1 DFQATT and CDR2 SNEGSKA come from the germline V gene (reference sequence). CDR3 in amino acids: CSASSGTHNSPLHF. As DNA, the CDR3 is TGCAGTGCTAGTAGCGGGACACATAATTCACCCCTCCACTTT.

This sequence joins TRBV18 and TRBJ1-6, with a weak D call TRBD1 (5 bases). Germline V gene lookup returns CDR1 KGHSH and CDR2 LQKENI. V gave up 4 bases and J gave up 10 bases, with 14 bases separating them. There are 14 residues in the CDR3. CDR3 region: CASSQTDSSSPLHF. The CDR3 region has the DNA TGTGCCAGCTCACAGACTGACAGTTCCTCACCCCTCCACTTT.

This clone has a single count. The chain combines TRBV6-5 with TRBJ1-3, with a possible D match to TRBD1 (5 bases). The CDR3 length is 13 residues. Per the germline V gene, CDR1 is MNHEY and CDR2 is SVGAGI. V lost 7 bases to trimming and J lost 3 bases, with 10 bases between them. The CDR3 loop is CASNQGGGNTIYF. In nucleotides, the CDR3 is TGTGCCAGCAACCAGGGTGGTGGAAACACCATATATTTT.

The gene calls are TRBV6-6 and TRBJ1-5, with a tentative D call TRBD1 (5 bases). The CDR3 loop spans 13 amino acids. CDR1 is MNHNY and CDR2 is SVGAGI in the germline V gene (reference sequence). V lost 8 bases, J lost 4 bases, and 12 bases lay in between. In DNA, the CDR3 is TGTGCCAGCTACTTTGGGGGGAATCAGCCCCAGCATTTT. This sequence encodes CASYFGGNQPQHF.